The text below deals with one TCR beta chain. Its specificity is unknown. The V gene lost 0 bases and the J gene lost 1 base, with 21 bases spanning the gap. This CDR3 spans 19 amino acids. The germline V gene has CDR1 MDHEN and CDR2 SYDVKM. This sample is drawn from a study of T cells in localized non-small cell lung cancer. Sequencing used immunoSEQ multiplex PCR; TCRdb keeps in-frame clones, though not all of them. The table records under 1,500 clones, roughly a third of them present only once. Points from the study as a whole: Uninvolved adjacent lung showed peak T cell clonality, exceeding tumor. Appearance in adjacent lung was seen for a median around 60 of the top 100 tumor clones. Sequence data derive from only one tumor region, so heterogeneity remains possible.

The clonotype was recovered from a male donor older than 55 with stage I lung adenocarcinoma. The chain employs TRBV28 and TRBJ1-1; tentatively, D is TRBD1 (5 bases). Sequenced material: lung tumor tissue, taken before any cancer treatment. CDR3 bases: TGTGCCAGCAGTTTATGGTGGGGGGATCGGGTTGCTCCGAACACTGAAGCTTTCTTT. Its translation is CASSLWWGDRVAPNTEAFF.